This passage covers 23 T cell receptor beta chains from one sample sequenced in a study of blood T cell repertoires in COVID-19 (dated by TCRdb to about 2020). Libraries were constructed by the immunoSEQ multiplex PCR assay. TCRdb obtained this table from immuneACCESS and retained in-frame rearrangements with V and J assigned. These tables miss some clones; where compared with another copy, unresolved V genes account for less than half of the shortfall, and the remainder is unexplained. The sample records around 120,000 clones, approximately 80% of which are singletons. Of the sample, roughly 2.5% is held by the ten largest clones. The sequencing input was peripheral blood. Every receptor here comes from a man aged 45-65 years with acute or convalescent COVID-19.

The chain is built from TRBV24-1 and TRBJ1-5; D not certain. CDR3 size: 13 residues. V lost 5 bases to trimming and J lost 5 bases, with 9 bases between them. Germline V CDR1 and CDR2: KGHDR, SFDVKD. Here the CDR3 reads CATSAGSYQPQHF. The DNA for the CDR3 is TGTGCCACCAGTGCCGGGTCTTATCAGCCCCAGCATTTT.

This clone was seen a few times. This rearrangement joins TRBV6-5 to TRBJ1-5; 9 nucleotides match TRBD1. CDR3 length equals 15 residues. V gave up 6 bases and J gave up 1 base; unmatched junction bases: 4. Germline CDR1 and CDR2: MNHEY and SVGAGI. The CDR3 sequence: CASRGQGPSNQPQHF. CDR3 coding DNA: TGTGCCAGCAGAGGACAGGGGCCCAGCAATCAGCCCCAGCATTTT.

J is TRBJ1-5 and V is TRBV3-1 (or the pseudogene TRBV3-2); a possible D gene is TRBD1 (5 bases). The V and J ends lost 0 bases and 5 bases respectively, with 11 bases between them. CDR3 length: 15 amino acids. Per germline, CDR1 LGHDT and CDR2 YNNKEL (reference sequence). The DNA for the CDR3 is TGTGCCAGCAGCCAAGATTACAGGATGGATCAGCCCCAGCATTTT. It is translated as CASSQDYRMDQPQHF.

V usage is TRBV9 and J usage is TRBJ2-7, with a weak D call TRBD2 (6 bases). The CDR3 consists of 15 residues. Germline assignment: CDR1 SGDLS and CDR2 YYNGEE. The germline V and J ends were trimmed by 0 bases and 1 base, with 11 bases remaining between them. The CDR3 spells CASSVEAGPSYEQYF. The CDR3 DNA reads as TGTGCCAGCAGCGTAGAGGCGGGACCTTCCTACGAGCAGTACTTC.

The chain couples TRBV7-3 to TRBJ2-1; 12 bases match TRBD2. CDR1 and CDR2 (germline): SGHTA, FQGTGA. Germline trimming cut 5 bases from V and 6 bases from J; bases unmatched to any gene: 8. The length of the CDR3 is 16 residues. CDR3 sequence reads: CASSVTSGGSPNEQFF. DNA of the CDR3: TGTGCCAGCAGCGTTACTAGCGGGGGGTCTCCCAATGAGCAGTTCTTC.

This chain connects TRBV18 to TRBJ2-7, with D tentatively TRBD2 (5 bases). Trimming took off 6 bases at V and 4 bases at J, with 13 bases between the two ends. This CDR3 has 13 residues. Germline V gene sequence: CDR1 KGHSH, CDR2 LQKENI. For the CDR3, the DNA is TGTGCCAGCTCCGCGGGCAGAGATTACGAGCAGTACTTC. It is translated as CASSAGRDYEQYF. Drawing the rest from reference TRBV18 and TRBJ2-7, the complete variable domain is NAGVMQNPRHLVRRRGQEARLRCSPMKGHSHVYWYRQLPEEGLKFMVYLQKENIIDESGMPKERFSAEFPKEGPSILRIQQVVRGDSAAYFCASSAGRDYEQYFGPGTRLTVT.

This chain joins TRBV18 and TRBJ1-1; D not resolved. The CDR3 has 13 amino acids. V lost 2 bases and J 5 bases, leaving 9 bases between the germline ends. The V gene's germline CDR1 is KGHSH and CDR2 LQKENI. In DNA, the CDR3 is TGTGCCAGCTCACCAGGGAGCGGTACTGAAGCTTTCTTT. Amino acid sequence: CASSPGSGTEAFF.

The rearrangement links TRBV7-9 to TRBJ1-4; D not resolved. The CDR3 extends over 12 amino acids. The germline V gene has CDR1 SEHNR and CDR2 FQNEAQ (reference sequence). Trimming cost V 6 bases and J 4 bases, with 6 bases left between them. CDR3 amino acids: CASRSVNEKLFF. The CDR3 DNA reads TGTGCCAGCAGGAGTGTTAATGAAAAACTGTTTTTT.

This chain joins TRBV15 and TRBJ1-1; TRBD1 matches at 8 bases. CDR3 length: 14 residues. Germline assignment: CDR1 LNHNV and CDR2 YYDKDF (reference sequence). The V segment lost 2 bases and the J segment 8 bases; nucleotides outside the gene matches: 7. The CDR3 protein is CATSRITGGREAFF. The DNA for the CDR3 is TGTGCCACCAGCAGAATTACAGGGGGGAGGGAAGCTTTCTTT.

This clone was seen a few times. The J gene is TRBJ1-1, the V gene TRBV19, with D unresolved. Trimming left V 7 bases short and J 1 base short, with 7 bases between. The germline V gene has CDR1 LNHDA and CDR2 SQIVND (reference sequence). CDR3 size: 12 residues. The CDR3 is CASNVGNTEAFF. As DNA, the CDR3 is TGTGCCAGTAACGTCGGGAACACTGAAGCTTTCTTT. The full variable domain, in which reference TRBV19 and TRBJ1-1 provide the parts outside the CDR3, is DGGITQSPKYLFRKEGQNVTLSCEQNLNHDAMYWYRQDPGQGLRLIYYSQIVNDFQKGDIAEGYSVSREKKESFPLTVTSAQKNPTAFYLCASNVGNTEAFFGQGTRLTVV.

The genes are TRBV4-2 and TRBJ2-1; 7 bases are shared with TRBD2. Unmatched junction bases numbered 3, after V lost 4 bases and J lost 6 bases. The CDR3 extends over 13 amino acids. CDR1 is LGHNA and CDR2 is YNFKEQ in the germline V gene. CDR3 residues: CASSPRTSNEQFF. In DNA form, the CDR3 reads TGTGCCAGCAGCCCTCGGACTAGCAATGAGCAGTTCTTC.

The V and J genes are TRBV11-2 and TRBJ2-7, with 8 bases that match TRBD2. The ends lost 4 bases at V and 6 bases at J; junction bases unmatched: 8. Germline V gene sequence: CDR1 SGHAT, CDR2 FQNNGV. The length of the CDR3 is 14 residues. The DNA of the CDR3 is TGTGCCAGCAGCTCCCTAGGGAGCGGGAGCGAGCAGTACTTC. Translation: CASSSLGSGSEQYF. The variable domain in full, with the rest retrieved from reference TRBV11-2 and TRBJ2-7, is EAGVAQSPRYKIIEKRQSVAFWCNPISGHATLYWYQQILGQGPKLLIQFQNNGVVDDSQLPKDRFSAERLKGVDSTLKIQPAKLEDSAVYLCASSSLGSGSEQYFGPGTRLTVT.

CDR3 DNA sequence: TGTGCCAGTAGTAAGGACAGGGCTGAGCAGTTCTTC. Translated: CASSKDRAEQFF. The chain links TRBV19 to TRBJ2-1; TRBD1 matches 8 bases. The CDR3 loop spans 12 amino acids. Germline-derived CDR1 and CDR2 are LNHDA and SQIVND (reference sequence). J was trimmed by 9 bases and V by 4 bases; bases with no gene match: 2.

The V and J genes are TRBV5-1 and TRBJ1-5, with TRBD1 matching 8 bases. The CDR3 is 15 amino acids. The V and J ends lost 2 bases and 5 bases, in that order; junction bases with no gene match: 6. Germline V gene sequence: CDR1 SGHRS, CDR2 YFSETQ. CDR3 amino acids: CASSFLAGGDQPQHF. In DNA form, the CDR3 reads TGCGCCAGCAGCTTTCTTGCAGGGGGCGATCAGCCCCAGCATTTT. Variable domain in full (rest from reference TRBV5-1 and TRBJ1-5): KAGVTQTPRYLIKTRGQQVTLSCSPISGHRSVSWYQQTPGQGLQFLFEYFSETQRNKGNFPGRFSGRQFSNSRSEMNVSTLELGDSALYLCASSFLAGGDQPQHFGDGTRLSIL.

The chain combines TRBV30 with TRBJ1-2; D is possibly TRBD1 (6 bases). Per germline, CDR1 GTSNPN and CDR2 SVGIG (reference sequence). The CDR3 length is 14 residues. Between the trimmed V and J ends, which lost 1 base and 8 bases, there was a span of 17 bases. The CDR3, as DNA: TGTGCCTGGAGTGCGACAGGTCCTAGAGGGGGCTACACCTTC. Residues: CAWSATGPRGGYTF.

This chain joins TRBV12-5 and TRBJ2-3; no definite D call. The CDR3 is made up of 15 amino acids. Trimming pared 0 bases from V and 3 bases from J, leaving 10 bases between. CDR1 LGHNT and CDR2 FRNRAP come from the germline V gene. CDR3 residues: CASGLVLSFTDTQYF. The CDR3 DNA reads as TGTGCTAGTGGTTTGGTACTTTCCTTTACAGATACGCAGTATTTT.

The rearrangement uses TRBV28 and TRBJ2-1, with 10 bases fitting TRBD2. The J segment lost 7 bases and the V segment lost 8 bases, leaving 5 bases of the junction unmatched. Germline CDR1 is MDHEN and CDR2 is SYDVKM. The CDR3 length is 13 residues. The CDR3 spells CASLAGVENEQFF. The CDR3 DNA is TGTGCCAGCCTAGCGGGGGTCGAGAATGAGCAGTTCTTC.

The chain has TRBV27 and TRBJ2-1, with 7 bases lining up with TRBD2. Germline V gene data show CDR1 as MNHEY and CDR2 as SMNVEV (reference sequence). This CDR3 is 15 amino acids long. Unmatched junction bases numbered 7, after V lost 2 bases and J lost 6 bases. The chain's CDR3 is CASSLGLAASNEQFF. The CDR3 DNA reads as TGTGCCAGCAGTTTAGGGCTAGCGGCCTCCAATGAGCAGTTCTTC.

This chain uses TRBV4-1 with TRBJ2-1, with 13 bases matching TRBD2. This CDR3 spans 20 amino acids. From germline, CDR1 is MGHRA and CDR2 YSYEKL. With V trimmed by 1 base and J by 0 bases, 9 bases remained unmatched. The CDR3 spells CASSQGLAGGPLSSYNEQFF. In DNA form, the CDR3 reads TGCGCCAGCAGCCAAGGACTAGCGGGGGGACCTTTGAGCTCCTACAATGAGCAGTTCTTC.

The chain carries TRBV11-3 and TRBJ1-6; 7 bases match TRBD1. The CDR3 is 15 residues long. CDR1 and CDR2 from the germline V gene are SGHNT and YENEEA. The V gene end was trimmed by 6 bases and the J gene end by 7 bases; junction bases not matched to a gene: 9. The DNA for the CDR3 is TGTGCCAGCAGAATCGGGACAGAGAGAAATTCACCCCTCCACTTT. Translating it yields CASRIGTERNSPLHF.

This clone was observed a few times. The V call is TRBV9, the J call TRBJ1-1, with TRBD1 as a possible D gene (5 bases). Germline V CDR1 and CDR2: SGDLS, YYNGEE. The CDR3 is 12 residues long. The V and J ends lost 3 bases and 7 bases respectively, with 10 bases between them. The CDR3 DNA reads TGTGCCAGCAGCGACCTCGGGGGTGAAGCTTTCTTT. It codes for CASSDLGGEAFF.

J is TRBJ2-3 and V is TRBV6-2 or TRBV6-3; the match to TRBD2 covers 12 bases. J gave up 6 bases and V 0 bases, and 10 bases lay outside the gene matches. The germline V gene encodes CDR1 MNHEY and CDR2 SVGEGT. The CDR3 length is 18 residues. Here the CDR3 DNA reads TGTGCCAGCAGTTACTCCCTATCACTAGCGGGAGGCTGGGATACGCAGTATTTT. Amino acid sequence: CASSYSLSLAGGWDTQYF.

The chain links TRBV27 to TRBJ2-1; 11 positions agree with TRBD2. After removal of 3 bases from V and 8 bases from J, the junction contained 3 bases not matched to a gene. The CDR3 runs to 14 residues. Per the germline V gene, CDR1 is MNHEY and CDR2 is SMNVEV (reference sequence). The CDR3, as DNA: TGTGCCAGCAGTTTTAGCGGGAGGGGCCATGAGCAGTTCTTC. This translates into CASSFSGRGHEQFF.